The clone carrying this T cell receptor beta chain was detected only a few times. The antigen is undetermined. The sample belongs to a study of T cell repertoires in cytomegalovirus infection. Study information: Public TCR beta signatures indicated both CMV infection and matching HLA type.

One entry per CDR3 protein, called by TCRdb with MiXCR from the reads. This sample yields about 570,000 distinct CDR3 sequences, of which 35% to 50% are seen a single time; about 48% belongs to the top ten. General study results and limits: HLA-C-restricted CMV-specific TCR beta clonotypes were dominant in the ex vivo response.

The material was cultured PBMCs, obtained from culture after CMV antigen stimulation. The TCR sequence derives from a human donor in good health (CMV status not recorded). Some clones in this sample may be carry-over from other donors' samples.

As DNA, the CDR3 is TGTGCCACCAGTGGGACAGATCAGCCCCAGCATTTT. Translated: CATSGTDQPQHF. The chain joins TRBV24-1 to TRBJ1-5; D might be TRBD1 (6 bases). The germline gives CDR1 KGHDR, CDR2 SFDVKD. The germline V and J ends were trimmed by 5 bases and 5 bases, with 6 bases remaining between them. The CDR3 runs to 12 residues.